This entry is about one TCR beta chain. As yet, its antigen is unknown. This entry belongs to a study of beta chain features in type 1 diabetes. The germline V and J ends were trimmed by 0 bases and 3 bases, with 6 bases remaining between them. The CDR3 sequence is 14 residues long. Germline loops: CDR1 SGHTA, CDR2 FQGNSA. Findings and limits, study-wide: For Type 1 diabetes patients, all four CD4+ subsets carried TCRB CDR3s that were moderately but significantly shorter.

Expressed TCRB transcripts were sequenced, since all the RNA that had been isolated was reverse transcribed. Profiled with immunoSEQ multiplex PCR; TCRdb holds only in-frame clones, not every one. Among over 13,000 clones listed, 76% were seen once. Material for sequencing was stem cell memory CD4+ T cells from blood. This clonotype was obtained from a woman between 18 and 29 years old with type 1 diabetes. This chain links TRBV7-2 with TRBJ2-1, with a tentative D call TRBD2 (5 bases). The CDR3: CASSLAGSYNEQFF. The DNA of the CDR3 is TGTGCCAGCAGCTTAGCGGGGAGCTACAATGAGCAGTTCTTC.